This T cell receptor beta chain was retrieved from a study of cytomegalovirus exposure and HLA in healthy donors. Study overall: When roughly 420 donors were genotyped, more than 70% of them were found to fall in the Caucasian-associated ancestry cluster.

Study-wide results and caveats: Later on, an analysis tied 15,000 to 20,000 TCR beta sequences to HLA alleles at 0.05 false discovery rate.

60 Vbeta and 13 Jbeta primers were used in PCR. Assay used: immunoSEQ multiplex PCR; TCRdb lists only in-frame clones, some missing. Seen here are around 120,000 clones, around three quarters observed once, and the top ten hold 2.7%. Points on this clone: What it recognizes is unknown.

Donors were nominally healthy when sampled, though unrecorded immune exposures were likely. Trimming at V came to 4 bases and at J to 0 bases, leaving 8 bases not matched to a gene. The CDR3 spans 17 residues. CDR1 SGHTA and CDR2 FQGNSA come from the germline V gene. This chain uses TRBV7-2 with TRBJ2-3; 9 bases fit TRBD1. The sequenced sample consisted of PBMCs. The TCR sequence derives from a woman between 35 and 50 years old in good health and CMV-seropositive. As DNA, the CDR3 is TGTGCCAGCAGCTCCCCGACAGGGGGACTCAGCACAGATACGCAGTATTTT. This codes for CASSSPTGGLSTDTQYF.